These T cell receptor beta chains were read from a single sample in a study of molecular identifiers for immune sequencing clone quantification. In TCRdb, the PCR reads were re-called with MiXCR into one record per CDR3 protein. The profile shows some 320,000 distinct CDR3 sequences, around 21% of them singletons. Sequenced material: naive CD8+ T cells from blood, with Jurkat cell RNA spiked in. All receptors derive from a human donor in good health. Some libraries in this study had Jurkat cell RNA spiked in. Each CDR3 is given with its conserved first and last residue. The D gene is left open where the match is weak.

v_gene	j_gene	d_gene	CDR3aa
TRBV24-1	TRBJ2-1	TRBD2	CASSDSSGSFNEQFF
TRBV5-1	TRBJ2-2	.	CASRVATEGTGELFF
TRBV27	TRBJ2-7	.	CASSLTPGAPYEQYF
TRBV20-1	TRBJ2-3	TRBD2	CSAKRASGRTDTQYF
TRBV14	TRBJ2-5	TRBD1	CASSPQDRAQETQYF
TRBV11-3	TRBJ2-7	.	CASSDRGRAPYEQYF
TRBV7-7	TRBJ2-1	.	CASSYNSDRTDEQFF
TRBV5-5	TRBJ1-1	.	CASSLGQATEAFF
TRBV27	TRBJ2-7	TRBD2	CASSLHGRGPYEQYF
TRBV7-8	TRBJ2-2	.	CASNIGSHPRTGELYF
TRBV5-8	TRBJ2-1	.	CASSLSGTSSYNEQFF
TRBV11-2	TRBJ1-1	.	CASSPHVGNTEAFF
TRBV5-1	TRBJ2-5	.	CASSLYGDKETQYF
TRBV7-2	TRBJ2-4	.	CASSLEGSPQYF
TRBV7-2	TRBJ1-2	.	CANSQAQSVYTF
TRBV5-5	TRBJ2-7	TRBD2	CASSPHRGVEIYEQYF
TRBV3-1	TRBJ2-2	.	CASSLGPGELFF
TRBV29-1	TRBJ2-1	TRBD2	CSVEVGRGYQFF
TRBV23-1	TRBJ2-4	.	CASSPPEVVKNIQYF
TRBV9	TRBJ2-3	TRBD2	CASSVEASGSADTQYF
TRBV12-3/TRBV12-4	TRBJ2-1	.	CASSPFANEGRFF
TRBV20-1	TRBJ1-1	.	CSAKSGSPNTEAFF
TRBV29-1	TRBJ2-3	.	CSVGTFSTDTQYF
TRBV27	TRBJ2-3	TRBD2	CASRELAGYTDTQYF
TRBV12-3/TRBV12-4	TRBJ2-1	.	CASSFRQSNEQFF
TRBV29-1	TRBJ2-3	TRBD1	CSVEKDGNRGPVDTQYF
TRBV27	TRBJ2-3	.	CASSLSGIRDTQYF